Below, one T cell receptor beta chain is given with its context. The target antigen is unknown. A single base separates this from a much larger clone, so it may be a read error. The data were taken from a study of T cells in Graves' hyperthyroidism and ophthalmopathy. Study-wide results and caveats: The model's output predicted ophthalmopathy at a median of roughly 6.9 months prior to onset.

CDR1 is MNHEY, CDR2 SVGEGT, per germline. This CDR3 region has 14 residues. What was amplified from RNA transcripts were TCR beta CDR3 regions. In the first-round RT-PCR of the TCR CDR3, the HTBI primer set was used. MiXCR, run by TCRdb on the multiplex PCR reads, gives a single entry per CDR3 protein. The table lists approximately 600,000 distinct CDR3 sequences, around 14% of them singletons, with 7.1% in the top ten. The chain uses TRBV6-2 or TRBV6-3 and TRBJ2-7, with a tentative D call TRBD1 (5 bases). Sequencing was carried out using blood. The origin of this receptor is a young woman with Graves' ophthalmopathy. The CDR3 nucleotides are TGTGCCGGCAGTTACGTGTCAGGGTTCAACGAGCAGTACTTC. It encodes CAGSYVSGFNEQYF.